This T cell receptor beta chain was found in a study of blood T cells in healthy people across ages. Whole-study findings and limits: There were more naive CD4+ cells and higher diversity in long-lived donors than in aged donors. With age, beta diversity per million T cells declined roughly linearly, significantly by approximately 41.

CDR3 size: 13 residues. Trimming cost V 5 bases and J 5 bases; bases outside gene matches: 6. Germline CDR1 is SEHNR and CDR2 is FQNEAQ (reference sequence). The authors ran a second PCR of roughly 7 to 11 cycles using a sample-barcoded 5' primer and a J-beta primer mix. Every cDNA molecule carried a tag from a template-switch adaptor bearing 12 random nucleotides. TCRdb itself ran the 5' RACE reads through MiXCR, one entry per CDR3 protein. Here the sample spans 550,000 to 750,000 distinct CDR3 sequences, about 21% being singletons. Per-sample yields of isolated PBMCs were at least 6 million. This clonotype was seen ten or more times. Its target is unknown.

The TCR sequence derives from a man aged 65-85 years in good health. The rearrangement links TRBV7-9 to TRBJ2-7; 7 bases match TRBD2. Sequencing input: blood. The DNA of the CDR3 is TGTGCCAGCAGCCCCTGGAGCGGGGACGAGCAGTACTTC. Encoded protein: CASSPWSGDEQYF.